The 17 T cell receptor beta chains below all came from one sample that was sequenced in a study of human T cells and chemical hapten exposure. Using its own MiXCR run on the RACE reads, TCRdb lists one record per CDR3 protein. The sample contains under 50,000 distinct CDR3 sequences, over 7.5% of which appear only once. The time point here: patch test 3, about 24 weeks after DPC sensitization. The treatment denotes: therapeutic diphenylcyclopropenone sensitization with weekly scalp DPC. It was from unfractionated whole blood that total RNA was extracted. This specimen was whole blood, taken in connection with sensitization to the hapten diphenylcyclopropenone (DPC). These receptors all stem from a man aged 50 or older with alopecia areata. Some clones in this sample may be carry-over from other donors' samples.

This chain's CDR3 is CASSLSGNIQYF. CDR3 sequence (DNA): TGTGCCAGCAGTTTATCGGGAAACATTCAGTACTTC. The rearrangement joins TRBV28 to TRBJ2-4, with D unclear. Trimming pared 1 base from V and 6 bases from J, leaving 4 bases between. The CDR3 totals 12 residues. Germline CDR1 MDHEN, CDR2 SYDVKM.

This clonotype was counted at least ten times. The chain employs TRBV3-1 and TRBJ2-1, with D possibly TRBD2 on 6 matching bases. This CDR3 region has 14 residues. Germline lookup yields CDR1 LGHDT and CDR2 YNNKEL (reference sequence). The ends were cut back, 4 bases at V and 0 bases at J, with 7 bases in the middle. CDR3 coding DNA: TGTGCCAGCAGCCGGGACTCCTCCTACAATGAGCAGTTCTTC. Its protein product is CASSRDSSYNEQFF.

In this sample, this clonotype turned up many times. V and J are TRBV27 and TRBJ2-7; 8 bases fit TRBD1. J was trimmed by 4 bases and V by 5 bases; bases with no gene match: 7. Germline values: CDR1 MNHEY, CDR2 SMNVEV (reference sequence). CDR3 length: 14 amino acids. CDR3 DNA: TGTGCCAGCAGTCCGCGACAGGGGAGGTACGAGCAGTACTTC. Its protein is CASSPRQGRYEQYF.

This clonotype was detected ten times or more. The rearrangement links TRBV7-6 to TRBJ2-3; D remains unclear. Germline assignment: CDR1 SGHVS and CDR2 FNYEAQ. Trimming pared 0 bases from V and 4 bases from J, leaving 5 bases between. This CDR3 contains 13 residues. CDR3 in DNA: TGTGCCAGCAGCTTAGCGCTCTCAGATACGCAGTATTTT. It translates to CASSLALSDTQYF. Combining the CDR3 with reference TRBV7-6 and TRBJ2-3 gives the whole variable domain GAGVSQSPRYKVTKRGQDVALRCDPISGHVSLYWYRQALGQGPEFLTYFNYEAQQDKSGLPNDRFSAERPEGSISTLTIQRTEQRDSAMYRCASSLALSDTQYFGPGTRLTVL.

As concerns this clonotype: The junction departs from the called germline gene at one end, perhaps through a read error. V and J are TRBV20-1 and TRBJ2-2, with D tentatively TRBD2 (6 bases). Germline V gene lookup returns CDR1 DFQATT and CDR2 SNEGSKA (reference sequence). The CDR3 sequence is 15 residues long. The CDR3 DNA sequence: TGCAGTGCTAGTCTTGGCGGGGCGAGGGTGGGGGAGCTGTATTTT. Encoded protein: CSASLGGARVGELYF.

A few counts support this clonotype. The CDR3 region is CSAFGTSGRTDTQYF. The CDR3 DNA is TGCAGTGCTTTTGGGACTAGCGGGAGGACAGATACGCAGTATTTT. The rearrangement links TRBV20-1 to TRBJ2-3, with 15 nucleotides matching TRBD2. Germline loops: CDR1 DFQATT, CDR2 SNEGSKA (reference sequence). Germline trimming cut 5 bases from V and 3 bases from J; bases unmatched to any gene: 3. The CDR3 spans 15 residues.

This clonotype occurred many times. This chain links TRBV7-2 with TRBJ2-1; 7 nucleotides line up with TRBD2. The CDR3 is made up of 14 amino acids. The germline V gene encodes CDR1 SGHTA and CDR2 FQGNSA. The V and J ends lost 1 base and 8 bases, in that order; junction bases with no gene match: 5. Here the CDR3 reads CASSLVRGGDEQFF. As DNA, the CDR3 is TGTGCCAGCAGCTTAGTTAGGGGAGGGGATGAGCAGTTCTTC. Combining the CDR3 with reference TRBV7-2 and TRBJ2-1 gives the whole variable domain GAGVSQSPSNKVTEKGKDVELRCDPISGHTALYWYRQSLGQGLEFLIYFQGNSAPDKSGLPSDRFSAERTGGSVSTLTIQRTQQEDSAVYLCASSLVRGGDEQFFGPGTRLTVL.

This clonotype was recorded at least ten times. The chain couples TRBV5-1 to TRBJ2-1, with unresolved D. This CDR3 comprises 15 residues. Germline loops: CDR1 SGHRS, CDR2 YFSETQ. V gave up 0 bases and J gave up 0 bases, with 7 bases separating them. DNA for the CDR3: TGCGCCAGCAGCTTGGCCGCATACTCCTACAATGAGCAGTTCTTC. The encoded protein is CASSLAAYSYNEQFF.

This clonotype was observed many times. The V and J genes are TRBV7-2 and TRBJ2-1; D not resolved. Germline V gives CDR1 SGHTA, CDR2 FQGNSA. The CDR3 spans 15 residues. V dropped 5 bases and J dropped 5 bases, with 16 bases sitting between them. In DNA form, the CDR3 reads TGTGCCAGCAGCCGTCAGACGAATCGGGACAATGAGCAGTTCTTC. Amino acids: CASSRQTNRDNEQFF.

This clonotype was picked up a small number of times. The chain employs TRBV6-2 or TRBV6-3 and TRBJ2-5; TRBD2 matches at 10 bases. The J segment lost 5 bases and the V segment lost 4 bases, leaving 10 bases of the junction unmatched. This CDR3 contains 16 residues. CDR1 and CDR2 from the germline V gene are MNHEY and SVGEGT. CDR3 region: CASSFPQREGRETQYF. As DNA, the CDR3 is TGTGCCAGCAGTTTTCCTCAGCGGGAGGGCCGTGAGACCCAGTACTTC.

V usage is TRBV7-3 and J usage is TRBJ1-1; no reliable D call. V shed 3 bases and J shed 1 base, with 9 bases lying between them. The CDR3 length is 14 residues. Germline lookup yields CDR1 SGHTA and CDR2 FQGTGA. CDR3 coding DNA: TGTGCCAGCAGCTTTCCGACCGAGAACACTGAAGCTTTCTTT. Its translation: CASSFPTENTEAFF.

This clonotype was seen repeatedly, ten times or more. The chain is built from TRBV6-5 and TRBJ1-1; TRBD1 is a possible D gene (6 bases). The ends were cut back, 0 bases at V and 4 bases at J, with 9 bases in the middle. This CDR3 is 14 amino acids long. The germline V gene encodes CDR1 MNHEY and CDR2 SVGAGI. The DNA for the CDR3 is TGTGCCAGCAGTTACTCTAGCAGGGGCACTGAAGCTTTCTTT. Translating gives CASSYSSRGTEAFF.

V gene TRBV28 combines with J gene TRBJ2-5, with TRBD1 matching over 7 bases. The CDR3 is 15 residues long. The J segment lost 2 bases and the V segment lost 7 bases, leaving 10 bases of the junction unmatched. Germline CDR1 and CDR2: MDHEN and SYDVKM. CDR3 DNA sequence: TGTGCCAGCACCAGCAGACAGGGACGGCAAGAGACCCAGTACTTC. It codes for CASTSRQGRQETQYF.

This clonotype was counted at least ten times. J is TRBJ2-5 and V is TRBV24-1; 8 bases fit TRBD2. The CDR3 totals 17 residues. Germline CDR1 and CDR2: KGHDR and SFDVKD. J gave up 0 bases and V 1 base, and 6 bases lay outside the gene matches. CDR3 protein: CATSDFPLAAYQETQYF. CDR3 coding DNA: TGTGCCACCAGTGATTTTCCACTAGCGGCGTACCAAGAGACCCAGTACTTC.

This clonotype was counted many times. This chain uses TRBV6-2 or TRBV6-3 with TRBJ2-1; tentatively, D is TRBD1 (6 bases). V lost 8 bases to trimming and J lost 0 bases, with 14 bases between them. This CDR3 spans 15 amino acids. The germline V gene has CDR1 MNHEY and CDR2 SVGEGT. As DNA, the CDR3 is TGTGCCAGCCTCCTCGGACAGAGCTCCTACAATGAGCAGTTCTTC. Its translation is CASLLGQSSYNEQFF.

The V and J genes are TRBV29-1 and TRBJ1-1; maybe TRBD1 (5 bases). The CDR3 consists of 10 residues. Germline CDR1 SQVTM, CDR2 ANQGSEA. The V end was cut by 6 bases, the J end by 4 bases, with 6 bases between. The CDR3 protein is CSVGGTEAFF. The CDR3 DNA follows: TGCAGCGTGGGGGGCACTGAAGCTTTCTTT.

This clonotype has just one count. The rearrangement uses TRBV7-2 and TRBJ2-1; the D gene is possibly TRBD2 (6 bases). V was trimmed by 5 bases and J by 8 bases, leaving 19 bases between them. CDR3 length: 15 amino acids. In germline, CDR1 is SGHTA, CDR2 FQGNSA. The CDR3 DNA reads as TGTGCCAGCAGCGCGCAGGGATGGACTATCGATGAGCAGTTCTTC. Translated, it gives CASSAQGWTIDEQFF.